The rows below give T cell receptor beta chains drawn from one sample of a study of OX40 agonist ivuxolimab in advanced cancers. Sequencing used immunoSEQ multiplex PCR; TCRdb keeps in-frame clones, though not all of them. The sample lists about 20,000 clones, roughly four fifths occurring once. The input for sequencing was CD4+ or CD8+ T cells sorted from blood, taken in a trial of the OX40 agonist ivuxolimab. All receptors derive from an adult with an advanced solid tumor such as melanoma, head and neck, liver or kidney cancer. Each CDR3 is given with its conserved first and last residue. A D gene is named only where the DNA matches it firmly. Size is omitted from some rows. Given values are once, few, many or a class for expanded clones.

cdr3_nt: TGCAGCGTTACTCAGAACACTGAAGCTTTCTTT
cdr3_aa: CSVTQNTEAFF
j_call: TRBJ1-1
cdr3_length: 11
v_call: TRBV29-1
d_call: -
clone_size: -

cdr3_nt: TGTGCCAGCAGCTTACGAGGGGGTAGCAATGAGCAGTTCTTC
cdr3_aa: CASSLRGGSNEQFF
j_call: TRBJ2-1
cdr3_length: 14
v_call: TRBV11-3
d_call: -
clone_size: -

cdr3_nt: TGTGCCAGTAGGCTCGGACAGAATAGCAATCAGCCCCAGCATTTT
cdr3_aa: CASRLGQNSNQPQHF
j_call: TRBJ1-5
cdr3_length: 15
v_call: TRBV19
d_call: -
clone_size: -

cdr3_nt: TGTGCCAGCAGCTTGTACGGCGAGCAGTACTTC
cdr3_aa: CASSLYGEQYF
j_call: TRBJ2-7
cdr3_length: 11
v_call: TRBV7-6
d_call: -
clone_size: -

cdr3_nt: TGTGCCAGCAGCTCTCGACCCCTATCACCGGGCCAACAGGGCTCCTATAATTCACCCCTCCACTTT
cdr3_aa: CASSSRPLSPGQQGSYNSPLHF
j_call: TRBJ1-6
cdr3_length: 22
v_call: TRBV7-3
d_call: -
clone_size: -

cdr3_nt: TGTGCCAGCAGAGGTGGAGGCCCTGAGCAGTTCTTC
cdr3_aa: CASRGGGPEQFF
j_call: TRBJ2-1
cdr3_length: 12
v_call: TRBV6-4
d_call: -
clone_size: -

cdr3_nt: TGTGCCAGCAGCCCGGGTAGGAATCAGCCCCAGCATTTT
cdr3_aa: CASSPGRNQPQHF
j_call: TRBJ1-5
cdr3_length: 13
v_call: TRBV5-8
d_call: -
clone_size: -

cdr3_nt: TGTGCCAGTAGTACGGGGGTTCGCACAGATACGCAGTATTTT
cdr3_aa: CASSTGVRTDTQYF
j_call: TRBJ2-3
cdr3_length: 14
v_call: TRBV19
d_call: -
clone_size: -

cdr3_nt: TGTGCCAGCAGTCCCGACAGGGGCAACAATGAGCAGTTCTTC
cdr3_aa: CASSPDRGNNEQFF
j_call: TRBJ2-1
cdr3_length: 14
v_call: TRBV6-5
d_call: TRBD1
clone_size: -

cdr3_nt: TGTGCCAGCAGCTTCACAGGGTATAGCAATCAGCCCCAGCATTTT
cdr3_aa: CASSFTGYSNQPQHF
j_call: TRBJ1-5
cdr3_length: 15
v_call: TRBV5-5
d_call: -
clone_size: -

cdr3_nt: TGTGCCAGCAGCTTGAATTGGGGAGCCAGGGAGACCCAGTACTTC
cdr3_aa: CASSLNWGARETQYF
j_call: TRBJ2-5
cdr3_length: 15
v_call: TRBV5-8
d_call: -
clone_size: few

cdr3_nt: TGTGCCAGCACCTCGGGACAAGAAAAACTGTTTTTT
cdr3_aa: CASTSGQEKLFF
j_call: TRBJ1-4
cdr3_length: 12
v_call: TRBV6-6
d_call: -
clone_size: -

cdr3_nt: TGTGCCAGCAGCTTGAGGACCAGAGGGAACTATGGCTACACCTTC
cdr3_aa: CASSLRTRGNYGYTF
j_call: TRBJ1-2
cdr3_length: 15
v_call: TRBV5-6
d_call: -
clone_size: medium-sized

cdr3_nt: TGTGCCAGTAGATCAGGGTCAAGCTCCTATAATTCACCCCTCCACTTT
cdr3_aa: CASRSGSSSYNSPLHF
j_call: TRBJ1-6
cdr3_length: 16
v_call: TRBV19
d_call: -
clone_size: -

cdr3_nt: TGTGCCTGGAGTAAGGGGACTGATAGTGAAAAACTGTTTTTT
cdr3_aa: CAWSKGTDSEKLFF
j_call: TRBJ1-4
cdr3_length: 14
v_call: TRBV30
d_call: -
clone_size: -

cdr3_nt: TGTGCCAGTAGTATCAGGGGACTAGCGGGAGGGGGATCCTACAATGAGCAGTTCTTC
cdr3_aa: CASSIRGLAGGGSYNEQFF
j_call: TRBJ2-1
cdr3_length: 19
v_call: TRBV19
d_call: TRBD2
clone_size: -

cdr3_nt: TGTGCCAGCAGCTTGGGTTGGGGGGAAAAACTGTTTTTT
cdr3_aa: CASSLGWGEKLFF
j_call: TRBJ1-4
cdr3_length: 13
v_call: TRBV5-6
d_call: -
clone_size: once

cdr3_nt: TGTGCCTGGTGCCACACCTCTGGAAACACCATATATTTT
cdr3_aa: CAWCHTSGNTIYF
j_call: TRBJ1-3
cdr3_length: 13
v_call: TRBV30
d_call: -
clone_size: -

cdr3_nt: TGTGCCAGCAGCCCCATACCGAACAGGGTTGAGCAGTTCTTC
cdr3_aa: CASSPIPNRVEQFF
j_call: TRBJ2-1
cdr3_length: 14
v_call: TRBV7-9
d_call: -
clone_size: -

cdr3_nt: TGTGCCAGCAAACGATCGAACACCGGGGAGCTGTTTTTT
cdr3_aa: CASKRSNTGELFF
j_call: TRBJ2-2
cdr3_length: 13
v_call: TRBV27
d_call: -
clone_size: -

cdr3_nt: TGTGCCAGCAGCTTAGGACAGGGAGTAGGTGGCTACACCTTC
cdr3_aa: CASSLGQGVGGYTF
j_call: TRBJ1-2
cdr3_length: 14
v_call: TRBV7-9
d_call: TRBD1
clone_size: -

cdr3_nt: TGCAGCGGCTCCAGGGGTTCGGGAGAAAAACTGTTTTTT
cdr3_aa: CSGSRGSGEKLFF
j_call: TRBJ1-4
cdr3_length: 13
v_call: TRBV29-1
d_call: -
clone_size: -

cdr3_nt: TGTGCCAGCTCATCAACTAGCACAGAGACCCAGTACTTC
cdr3_aa: CASSSTSTETQYF
j_call: TRBJ2-5
cdr3_length: 13
v_call: TRBV18
d_call: -
clone_size: once

cdr3_nt: TGTGCCAGCACTCCGGACAGGGGGCGTCGCACAGATACGCAGTATTTT
cdr3_aa: CASTPDRGRRTDTQYF
j_call: TRBJ2-3
cdr3_length: 16
v_call: TRBV28
d_call: TRBD1
clone_size: -

cdr3_nt: TGTGCCAGCAGCCCGCACCCGGATAACAGTCCGTTCTTC
cdr3_aa: CASSPHPDNSPFF
j_call: TRBJ2-1
cdr3_length: 13
v_call: TRBV7-3
d_call: -
clone_size: -

cdr3_nt: TGTGCTAGTGGTTTGGAAATCAGGGTGTTGAACGAGCAGTACTTC
cdr3_aa: CASGLEIRVLNEQYF
j_call: TRBJ2-7
cdr3_length: 15
v_call: TRBV12-5
d_call: -
clone_size: -

cdr3_nt: TGTGCCAGCAGCCAGTTGAGGAATGAGCAGTTCTTC
cdr3_aa: CASSQLRNEQFF
j_call: TRBJ2-1
cdr3_length: 12
v_call: TRBV5-4
d_call: -
clone_size: -

cdr3_nt: TGCAGTGCTGCGATGGGGCGTGAAGCTTTCTTT
cdr3_aa: CSAAMGREAFF
j_call: TRBJ1-1
cdr3_length: 11
v_call: TRBV20-1
d_call: -
clone_size: -

cdr3_nt: TGTGCCAGCAGCCAAGCATCGGGAGTCTACGAGCAGTACTTC
cdr3_aa: CASSQASGVYEQYF
j_call: TRBJ2-7
cdr3_length: 14
v_call: TRBV13
d_call: -
clone_size: -

cdr3_nt: TGTGCCAGCAGCCCGCGGGGACAGAATGGCTACTCTGGGGCCAACGTCCTGACTTTC
cdr3_aa: CASSPRGQNGYSGANVLTF
j_call: TRBJ2-6
cdr3_length: 19
v_call: TRBV7-3
d_call: -
clone_size: once

cdr3_nt: TGTGCCAGCAGTTCCGCACCTATGGACTTCTATGGCTACACCTTC
cdr3_aa: CASSSAPMDFYGYTF
j_call: TRBJ1-2
cdr3_length: 15
v_call: TRBV6-5
d_call: -
clone_size: -

cdr3_nt: TGCGCCAGCAGCTTGGAACTAGCGGGGGGGTACGAGCAGTACTTC
cdr3_aa: CASSLELAGGYEQYF
j_call: TRBJ2-7
cdr3_length: 15
v_call: TRBV5-1
d_call: TRBD2
clone_size: -

cdr3_nt: TGTGCCAGCAGTTACTCGTCAGGACTCTACGAGCAGTACTTC
cdr3_aa: CASSYSSGLYEQYF
j_call: TRBJ2-7
cdr3_length: 14
v_call: TRBV6-6
d_call: -
clone_size: -

cdr3_nt: TGCGCCAGCAGCCAAGTAGGCGGGGCTGAAGCTTTCTTT
cdr3_aa: CASSQVGGAEAFF
j_call: TRBJ1-1
cdr3_length: 13
v_call: TRBV4-3
d_call: -
clone_size: -